The 23 T cell receptor beta chains listed next were all sequenced from one sample in a study of OX40 agonist ivuxolimab in advanced cancers. Measured with immunoSEQ multiplex PCR; TCRdb has only the in-frame clones, and not every one. Among about 70,000 clones listed, about 86% were seen once. Source: CD4+ or CD8+ T cells sorted from blood, taken in a trial of the OX40 agonist ivuxolimab. These TCRs come from an adult with an advanced solid tumor such as melanoma, head and neck, liver or kidney cancer.

This chain joins TRBV27 and TRBJ1-5, with D hard to call. Deletions cut 2 bases from V and 9 bases from J, with 17 bases between. Germline lookup yields CDR1 MNHEY and CDR2 SMNVEV (reference sequence). The CDR3 length is 15 residues. CDR3 DNA: TGTGCCAGCAGTTTAGTAGGGAACCTAGGTGGGCCCCAGCATTTT. Encoded protein: CASSLVGNLGGPQHF.

This chain joins TRBV7-2 and TRBJ1-2; D may be TRBD1 (5 bases). CDR1 is SGHTA, CDR2 FQGNSA, per germline. Trimming removed 7 bases from V and 0 bases from J, with 15 bases in between. The CDR3 runs 15 residues. This CDR3 reads CASTRTGTTNYGYTF. CDR3 in DNA: TGTGCCAGCACGCGAACAGGAACTACTAACTATGGCTACACCTTC. Complete variable domain (other parts from reference TRBV7-2 and TRBJ1-2): GAGVSQSPSNKVTEKGKDVELRCDPISGHTALYWYRQSLGQGLEFLIYFQGNSAPDKSGLPSDRFSAERTGGSVSTLTIQRTQQEDSAVYLCASTRTGTTNYGYTFGSGTRLTVV.

The CDR3 region has the DNA TGTGCCAGCAGCTTGGCTGGAGCGGGAGGCCCCGAAAAAGAGACCCAGTACTTC. Translated: CASSLAGAGGPEKETQYF. The chain employs TRBV5-4 and TRBJ2-5; 9 nucleotides agree with TRBD2. The V gene's germline CDR1 is SGHNT and CDR2 YYREEE (reference sequence). V lost 0 bases and J lost 3; bases outside the gene matches: 12. The CDR3 has 18 residues.

V and J are TRBV10-3 and TRBJ1-2; D gene uncertain. CDR1 is ENHRY and CDR2 is SYGVKD in the germline V gene. The V and J ends lost 7 bases and 4 bases respectively, with 10 bases between them. This CDR3 contains 12 residues. The CDR3 nucleotides read TGTGCCATCAAAGCCCGGGGCTATGGCTACACCTTC. This translates into CAIKARGYGYTF.

A few counts support this clone. V gene TRBV6-5 combines with J gene TRBJ2-3; 8 nucleotides match TRBD2. Germline V CDR1 and CDR2: MNHEY, SVGAGI. This CDR3 has 14 residues. J was trimmed by 4 bases and V by 7 bases; bases with no gene match: 7. For the CDR3, the DNA is TGTGCCAGCACCCCGGGACTAGTCCCAGATACGCAGTATTTT. Residues: CASTPGLVPDTQYF.

This sequence joins TRBV9 and TRBJ2-1, with 11 positions matching TRBD2. The J segment lost 8 bases and the V segment lost 4 bases, leaving 5 bases of the junction unmatched. Germline lookup yields CDR1 SGDLS and CDR2 YYNGEE. The CDR3 covers 14 residues. CDR3 nucleotides: TGTGCCAGCAGCCTAGCGGGGGGAAGTGATGAGCAGTTCTTC. Translating it yields CASSLAGGSDEQFF. Combining the CDR3 with reference TRBV9 and TRBJ2-1 gives the whole variable domain DSGVTQTPKHLITATGQRVTLRCSPRSGDLSVYWYQQSLDQGLQFLIQYYNGEERAKGNILERFSAQQFPDLHSELNLSSLELGDSALYFCASSLAGGSDEQFFGPGTRLTVL.

Remarks on this clone: The junction shows a germline mismatch at one end, possibly a read error. The chain carries TRBV5-4 and TRBJ2-5; 12 bases map to TRBD1. In germline, CDR1 is SGHNT, CDR2 YYREEE (reference sequence). The CDR3 sequence is 15 residues long. In DNA, the CDR3 is TGTGCCAGCAGCTTCCGGGACAGGGGGCAAGGGACCCAGTACTTC. It specifies CASSFRDRGQGTQYF.

V is TRBV9 and J is TRBJ2-1; a weak D match, TRBD1 (6 bases). V lost 4 bases and J lost 3, with 14 bases in between. The CDR3 totals 15 residues. Germline CDR1 and CDR2: SGDLS and YYNGEE. The CDR3 DNA sequence: TGTGCCAGCAGCCCCTCGGGACACATCTACAATGAGCAGTTCTTC. The encoded protein is CASSPSGHIYNEQFF. Drawing the rest from reference TRBV9 and TRBJ2-1, the complete variable domain is DSGVTQTPKHLITATGQRVTLRCSPRSGDLSVYWYQQSLDQGLQFLIQYYNGEERAKGNILERFSAQQFPDLHSELNLSSLELGDSALYFCASSPSGHIYNEQFFGPGTRLTVL.

The gene calls are TRBV5-6 and TRBJ1-2; the match to TRBD1 covers 9 bases. The CDR3 length is 14 residues. The V gene end was trimmed by 3 bases and the J gene end by 4 bases; junction bases not matched to a gene: 4. The germline gives CDR1 SGHDT, CDR2 YYEEEE. CDR3 amino acids: CASSSRQGGYGYTF. CDR3 nucleotides: TGTGCCAGCAGCTCCAGACAGGGGGGCTATGGCTACACCTTC.

About this clone: The sample holds other DNA sequences that translate to the same CDR3. The chain uses TRBV7-6 and TRBJ1-1, with D hard to call. The germline V and J ends were trimmed by 4 bases and 1 base, with 10 bases remaining between them. CDR1 is SGHVS, CDR2 FNYEAQ, per germline. This CDR3 has 14 amino acids. CDR3 region: CASSSGRGNTEAFF. CDR3 DNA sequence: TGTGCCAGCAGCTCCGGGCGCGGGAACACTGAAGCTTTCTTT.

This chain joins TRBV29-1 and TRBJ2-3; possibly TRBD1 or TRBD2 for D (5 bases each). Germline-derived CDR1 and CDR2 are SQVTM and ANQGSEA. V lost 5 bases, J lost 3 bases, and 15 bases lay in between. This CDR3 is built from 14 residues. CDR3 loop: CSVHRDLETDTQYF. The CDR3 nucleotides are TGCAGCGTTCACCGGGACCTGGAGACAGATACGCAGTATTTT.

This chain joins TRBV5-4 and TRBJ1-5; a weak D match, TRBD1 (6 bases). Deletions cut 4 bases from V and 10 bases from J, with 24 bases between. Germline loops: CDR1 SGHNT, CDR2 YYREEE (reference sequence). The length of the CDR3 is 16 residues. This chain's CDR3 is CASSTDGQRPQGPQHF. In nucleotides, the CDR3 is TGTGCCAGCAGCACAGATGGACAGCGGCCCCAGGGACCCCAGCATTTT.

The chain joins TRBV30 to TRBJ1-2; perhaps TRBD1 as D (6 bases). The germline V gene encodes CDR1 GTSNPN and CDR2 SVGIG (reference sequence). V was cut by 0 bases and J by 4 bases, with 15 bases left in between. CDR3 size: 15 residues. DNA for the CDR3: TGTGCCTGGAGTGTAGCCGGGGGCTCTAGCTATGGCTACACCTTC. This encodes CAWSVAGGSSYGYTF.

The chain has TRBV2 and TRBJ2-5, with D possibly matching TRBD2 (6 bases). The V gene's germline CDR1 is SNHLY and CDR2 FYNNEI. The ends were cut back, 10 bases at V and 5 bases at J, with 17 bases in the middle. This CDR3 spans 13 amino acids. DNA for the CDR3: TGTGCCACCGAGGGTGGCGGGGCGGAGACCCAGTACTTC. Protein product: CATEGGGAETQYF.

This clone was recorded only once. The gene calls are TRBV7-3 and TRBJ2-2; the D gene is possibly TRBD2 (5 bases). Germline V gene sequence: CDR1 SGHTA, CDR2 FQGTGA. CDR3 size: 15 residues. With 2 bases removed from V and 7 bases from J, the gap between germline ends came to 14 bases. The CDR3 DNA reads as TGTGCCAGCAGCTTATCTAGCCCTGGTGGCGGGGAGCTGTTTTTT. As protein: CASSLSSPGGGELFF.

The chain combines TRBV19 with TRBJ1-1; D unresolved. V was clipped by 4 bases and J by 1 base, with 7 bases between them. This CDR3 has 13 residues. Germline V gene sequence: CDR1 LNHDA, CDR2 SQIVND (reference sequence). In DNA form, the CDR3 reads TGTGCCAGTAGTAAACAGCGGAACACTGAAGCTTTCTTT. Translating gives CASSKQRNTEAFF.

This chain joins TRBV7-9 and TRBJ2-1, with 8 bases identical to TRBD2. Per the germline V gene, CDR1 is SEHNR and CDR2 is FQNEAQ (reference sequence). This CDR3 is built from 16 residues. Unmatched junction bases numbered 5, after V lost 0 bases and J lost 4 bases. CDR3 DNA: TGTGCCAGCAGCTTAGCGCGTACTAGCGGATACAATGAGCAGTTCTTC. Translation gives CASSLARTSGYNEQFF.

V usage is TRBV28 and J usage is TRBJ2-7; perhaps TRBD2 as D (5 bases). This CDR3 has 14 amino acids. The V gene's germline CDR1 is MDHEN and CDR2 SYDVKM. The V gene lost 5 bases and the J gene lost 7 bases, with 18 bases spanning the gap. The CDR3: CASSPTPSGGEQYF. In DNA form, the CDR3 reads TGTGCCAGCAGTCCAACCCCAAGCGGCGGGGAGCAGTACTTC.

The chain employs TRBV6-5 and TRBJ2-2; possibly TRBD1 for D (5 bases). The CDR3 is 14 residues long. Looked up from germline, CDR1 is MNHEY and CDR2 is SVGAGI. Trimming took 7 bases from V and 7 from J, leaving 16 bases between them. The CDR3 spells CASNRAGFGGELFF. The CDR3, as DNA: TGTGCCAGCAACCGAGCAGGGTTCGGCGGGGAGCTGTTTTTT.

The V gene is TRBV2, the J gene TRBJ1-4, with D unclear. V was pared by 2 bases and J by 7 bases, with 11 bases between. CDR3 size: 14 residues. CDR1 is SNHLY and CDR2 is FYNNEI in the germline V gene. The CDR3 sequence: CASSEQIAGEKLFF. The CDR3 DNA sequence: TGTGCCAGCAGTGAACAGATCGCGGGTGAAAAACTGTTTTTT.

This clone was seen only once. This chain joins TRBV7-9 and TRBJ2-3, with D possibly being TRBD2 (6 bases). V lost 0 bases to trimming and J lost 7 bases, with 8 bases between them. The CDR3 is made up of 13 amino acids. Per the germline V gene, CDR1 is SEHNR and CDR2 is FQNEAQ (reference sequence). The CDR3 bases are TGTGCCAGCAGCTTAGCGGGACTGAATACGCAGTATTTT. As protein: CASSLAGLNTQYF.

V and J are TRBV30 and TRBJ1-2, with D unresolved. Trimming left V 3 bases short and J 8 bases short, with 13 bases between. The germline V gene has CDR1 GTSNPN and CDR2 SVGIG (reference sequence). The CDR3 covers 12 residues. CDR3 residues: CAWSAGRRGYTF. Written as DNA, the CDR3 is TGTGCCTGGAGCGCAGGCCGGCGAGGCTACACCTTC.

This clone was observed a handful of times. The gene calls are TRBV9 and TRBJ2-7; 7 positions agree with TRBD1. Germline V gene data show CDR1 as SGDLS and CDR2 as YYNGEE. The junction had 2 bases not matched to a gene; V was cut back by 3 bases and J by 2 bases. The CDR3 loop spans 13 amino acids. The CDR3, as DNA: TGTGCCAGCAGCGCCACAGGGGCCTACGAGCAGTACTTC. As protein: CASSATGAYEQYF.